This TCR beta chain was identified during a study of human versus mouse CDR3 diversity and MHC coevolution. Whole-study context: immunoSEQ was reported to reach one in 200,000 T cells sensitivity.

Concerning this clone itself: Its antigen remains unidentified.

The study, taken as a whole, reports: Among all groups, two of three human donors showed least clonal inequality.

This CDR3 comprises 16 residues. Germline V gene lookup returns CDR1 GTSNPN and CDR2 SVGIG (reference sequence). Trimming took off 2 bases at V and 3 bases at J, with 16 bases between the two ends. The method was immunoSEQ multiplex PCR; TCRdb's version includes in-frame clones alone and lacks a portion of them. Among about 77,000 clones listed, 85% to 95% were seen once. This rearrangement joins TRBV30 to TRBJ2-2; the D gene is possibly TRBD1 (6 bases). This sequence was found in a person between 25 and 75 years old in good health. Sequencing was carried out using naive CD4+ T cells from blood. Specified subset: CD45RO-negative CD62L-positive naive CD4 T cells. This chain's CDR3 is CAWSPGQLHYTGELFF. The CDR3 DNA reads TGTGCCTGGAGTCCCGGACAGCTCCATTACACCGGGGAGCTGTTTTTT. Using reference TRBV30 and TRBJ2-2 for the parts outside the CDR3, the full variable domain is SQTIHQWPATLVQPVGSPLSLECTVEGTSNPNLYWYRQAAGRGLQLLFYSVGIGQISSEVPQNLSASRPQDRQFILSSKKLLLSDSGFYLCAWSPGQLHYTGELFFGEGSRLTVL.